The source of this T cell receptor beta chain is a study of blood T cell repertoires in COVID-19. Whole-study context: There were acute and convalescent COVID-19 samples, and they came from the United States, Italy and Spain.

Profiled with immunoSEQ multiplex PCR; TCRdb holds only in-frame clones, not every one. The table includes 150,000 to 200,000 clones, 85% to 90% detected once. CDR1 is SNHLY, CDR2 FYNNEI, per germline. V gave up 7 bases and J gave up 7 bases, with 11 bases separating them. The CDR3 contains 12 residues. The rearrangement joins TRBV2 to TRBJ2-1; D is ambiguous. This clonotype was sampled from a man between 18 and 29 years old with active or convalescent COVID-19. Sequenced input: peripheral blood. The CDR3 protein is CASILEVNEQFF. CDR3 DNA sequence: TGTGCCAGCATACTCGAGGTGAATGAGCAGTTCTTC.